This is a list of T cell receptor beta chains from one sample in a study of cytomegalovirus exposure and HLA in healthy donors. Data came from immunoSEQ multiplex PCR; TCRdb stores just in-frame clones and leaves some out. In all, the sample yields roughly 71,000 clones. Sequenced: PBMCs. The receptors were gathered from a woman in her thirties or forties in good health and CMV-seropositive. Each CDR3 is given with its conserved first and last residue. The D gene is left open where the match is weak.

j_gene: TRBJ2-7
d_gene: TRBD1
v_gene: TRBV5-8
CDR3aa: CASRRRQGPSEQYF
CDR3nt: TGTGCCAGCAGACGCCGACAGGGGCCCTCCGAGCAGTACTTC

j_gene: TRBJ2-7
d_gene: TRBD1
v_gene: TRBV19
CDR3aa: CASSKGGTGDGEQYF
CDR3nt: TGTGCCAGTAGTAAGGGGGGGACAGGGGATGGCGAGCAGTACTTC

j_gene: TRBJ1-1
d_gene: .
v_gene: TRBV2
CDR3aa: CATRGGALNTEAFF
CDR3nt: TGTGCCACCCGAGGGGGGGCTTTGAACACTGAAGCTTTCTTT

j_gene: TRBJ1-1
d_gene: .
v_gene: TRBV4-1
CDR3aa: CASSQDPRATEAFF
CDR3nt: TGCGCCAGCAGCCAAGACCCCAGGGCCACTGAAGCTTTCTTT

j_gene: TRBJ2-2
d_gene: TRBD1
v_gene: TRBV28
CDR3aa: CASSEGTATNTGELFF
CDR3nt: TGTGCCAGCAGTGAGGGGACAGCCACGAACACCGGGGAGCTGTTTTTT

j_gene: TRBJ2-2
d_gene: TRBD1
v_gene: TRBV7-7
CDR3aa: CASSPATGVTGELFF
CDR3nt: TGTGCTAGCAGCCCGGCGACAGGGGTCACCGGGGAGCTGTTTTTT

j_gene: TRBJ2-2
d_gene: .
v_gene: TRBV7-8
CDR3aa: CASSPRQSTGELFF
CDR3nt: TGTGCCAGCAGCCCGCGACAGTCTACCGGGGAGCTGTTTTTT

j_gene: TRBJ1-1
d_gene: .
v_gene: TRBV2
CDR3aa: CASRATQGNTEAFF
CDR3nt: TGTGCCAGCAGGGCAACACAGGGGAACACTGAAGCTTTCTTT

j_gene: TRBJ2-2
d_gene: TRBD2
v_gene: TRBV11-3
CDR3aa: CASSLGGRGTGELFF
CDR3nt: TGTGCCAGCAGCTTAGGCGGGAGAGGAACCGGGGAGCTGTTTTTT

j_gene: TRBJ1-1
d_gene: .
v_gene: TRBV2
CDR3aa: CASSGTTGSTEAFF
CDR3nt: TGTGCCAGCAGTGGTACAACAGGGAGCACTGAAGCTTTCTTT

j_gene: TRBJ2-5
d_gene: .
v_gene: TRBV2
CDR3aa: CASSRTALQETQYF
CDR3nt: TGTGCCAGCAGTCGGACAGCACTGCAAGAGACCCAGTACTTC

j_gene: TRBJ2-7
d_gene: .
v_gene: TRBV7-2
CDR3aa: CASSPNSIAVAYEQYF
CDR3nt: TGTGCCAGCAGCCCCAATTCGATAGCGGTGGCCTACGAGCAGTACTTC

j_gene: TRBJ2-7
d_gene: .
v_gene: TRBV6-1
CDR3aa: CASPTPLGRDEQYF
CDR3nt: TGTGCCAGCCCCACCCCCCTTGGTCGGGACGAGCAGTACTTC

j_gene: TRBJ1-5
d_gene: TRBD1
v_gene: TRBV6-1
CDR3aa: CASRQPGQGYQPQHF
CDR3nt: TGTGCCAGCAGGCAACCGGGACAGGGCTATCAGCCCCAGCATTTT

j_gene: TRBJ1-2
d_gene: TRBD1
v_gene: TRBV6-5
CDR3aa: CASSYRTGNGYTF
CDR3nt: TGTGCCAGCAGTTACCGGACAGGGAATGGCTACACCTTC

j_gene: TRBJ1-6
d_gene: TRBD1
v_gene: TRBV10-3
CDR3aa: CAIKQGGDSPLHF
CDR3nt: TGTGCCATCAAGCAGGGGGGAGATTCACCCCTCCACTTT

j_gene: TRBJ1-4
d_gene: TRBD1
v_gene: TRBV6-1
CDR3aa: CASRGQGGEKLFF
CDR3nt: TGTGCCAGCAGAGGACAGGGAGGTGAAAAACTGTTTTTT

j_gene: TRBJ1-5
d_gene: TRBD1
v_gene: TRBV10-3
CDR3aa: CAISGTGNNQPQHF
CDR3nt: TGTGCCATCAGTGGGACAGGGAACAATCAGCCCCAGCATTTT

j_gene: TRBJ2-5
d_gene: .
v_gene: TRBV7-2
CDR3aa: CASSLALQGTQYF
CDR3nt: TGTGCCAGCAGCTTAGCTCTTCAGGGGACCCAGTACTTC

j_gene: TRBJ1-3
d_gene: .
v_gene: TRBV9
CDR3aa: CASSVRGGSSGNTIYF
CDR3nt: TGTGCCAGCAGCGTGCGGGGGGGAAGCTCTGGAAACACCATATATTTT

j_gene: TRBJ1-2
d_gene: TRBD1
v_gene: TRBV18
CDR3aa: CASSLQGLGDGYTF
CDR3nt: TGTGCCAGCTCACTACAGGGGTTGGGTGATGGCTACACCTTC

j_gene: TRBJ2-3
d_gene: .
v_gene: TRBV18
CDR3aa: CASSPTSSTDTQYF
CDR3nt: TGTGCCAGCTCACCAACTAGTAGCACAGATACGCAGTATTTT

j_gene: TRBJ1-4
d_gene: .
v_gene: TRBV4-1
CDR3aa: CASSLTPGPGGEKLFF
CDR3nt: TGCGCCAGCAGCCTTACCCCGGGACCGGGGGGGGAAAAACTGTTTTTT

j_gene: TRBJ2-7
d_gene: .
v_gene: TRBV6-1
CDR3aa: CASSFRDTEYEQYF
CDR3nt: TGTGCCAGCAGTTTCCGGGACACAGAATACGAGCAGTACTTC

j_gene: TRBJ1-2
d_gene: .
v_gene: TRBV10-3
CDR3aa: CAISEGVYGYTF
CDR3nt: TGTGCCATCAGTGAAGGGGTTTATGGCTACACCTTC

j_gene: TRBJ2-2
d_gene: TRBD1
v_gene: TRBV6-5
CDR3aa: CASSPGGYSGELFF
CDR3nt: TGTGCCAGCAGTCCAGGGGGTTATTCCGGGGAGCTGTTTTTT

j_gene: TRBJ1-5
d_gene: .
v_gene: TRBV2
CDR3aa: CASSPEWGGLHQPQHF
CDR3nt: TGTGCCAGCAGCCCCGAGTGGGGGGGGCTCCATCAGCCCCAGCATTTT

j_gene: TRBJ1-2
d_gene: .
v_gene: TRBV28
CDR3aa: CASSFPGWRDGYTF
CDR3nt: TGTGCCAGCAGTTTTCCCGGTTGGCGGGATGGCTACACCTTC